Each of the 13 T cell receptor beta chains below was sequenced from the same sample in a study of memory CD4+ T cells and cytomegalovirus serostatus (dated by TCRdb to the late 2010s). A FACSAria II was used to sort memory CD4+ T cells, defined as single viable CD3+CD4+CD8-CD45RO+ cells. Libraries were built with the immunoSEQ multiplex PCR assay. Sourced from immuneACCESS, this table was stored by TCRdb with only in-frame sequences that have V and J called. A share of the clones is absent; for the studies checked, an unresolved V gene accounts for under half, and the remainder has no known explanation. The sample profile shows around 62,000 clones; about 76% of them were found once. The biggest ten clones account for 4% to 5.5% of the sample. The sample consisted of memory CD4+ T cells from blood. The source of these receptors is an adult in good health and CMV-seropositive.

This clone came up a few times. The chain combines TRBV6-6 with TRBJ1-5; possible D gene TRBD1, 6 bases. Germline loops: CDR1 MNHNY, CDR2 SVGAGI (reference sequence). This CDR3 has 15 residues. V was trimmed by 3 bases and J by 2 bases, leaving 11 bases between them. CDR3 amino acids: CASSYGGGGNQPQHF. The CDR3 nucleotides read TGTGCCAGCAGTTATGGGGGCGGTGGCAATCAGCCCCAGCATTTT.

This sequence joins TRBV19 and TRBJ2-5, with D possibly TRBD2 on 5 matching bases. Germline V gene lookup returns CDR1 LNHDA and CDR2 SQIVND (reference sequence). Trimming stripped 4 bases from V and 5 bases from J, with 11 bases between. CDR3 length: 13 amino acids. The CDR3: CASSRGQRETQYF. DNA for the CDR3: TGTGCCAGTAGTAGAGGGCAGAGGGAGACCCAGTACTTC.

This clone was found a few times. The V gene is TRBV4-1, the J gene TRBJ2-2; maybe TRBD1 (6 bases). The CDR3 has 16 residues. Between the trimmed V and J ends, which lost 1 base and 4 bases, there was a span of 13 bases. Germline CDR1 is MGHRA and CDR2 is YSYEKL. In DNA, the CDR3 is TGCGCCAGCAGCCAAGCTCAGACAGGTCGCACCGGGGAGCTGTTTTTT. Translation: CASSQAQTGRTGELFF.

The chain combines TRBV27 with TRBJ1-6; D unclear. The germline CDR1 and CDR2 sequences are MNHEY and SMNVEV (reference sequence). V shed 5 bases and J shed 6 bases, with 17 bases lying between them. The CDR3 has 16 amino acids. The CDR3 coding sequence is TGTGCCAGCAGTCCTTCGTCGGAGTTTGGTAATTCACCCCTCCACTTT. This translates into CASSPSSEFGNSPLHF.

The genes are TRBV2 and TRBJ1-5; TRBD1 matches at 8 bases. With V trimmed by 1 base and J by 3 bases, 2 bases remained unmatched. This CDR3 comprises 15 residues. Germline CDR1 is SNHLY and CDR2 is FYNNEI. DNA for the CDR3: TGTGCCAGCAGTGAAGGACAGGGGCCCAATCAGCCCCAGCATTTT. It is translated as CASSEGQGPNQPQHF.

The J gene is TRBJ2-3, the V gene TRBV29-1; no reliable D call. The V end lost 3 bases, the J end lost 5 bases, and 12 bases lay between the germline ends. The germline CDR1 and CDR2 sequences are SQVTM and ANQGSEA. The CDR3 is 13 amino acids. The CDR3 DNA follows: TGCAGCGTTGATAAACAGCAGAAAGATACGCAGTATTTT. Translated, it gives CSVDKQQKDTQYF.

The rearrangement links TRBV10-2 to TRBJ1-6, with D perhaps matching TRBD1 (6 bases). Germline V CDR1 and CDR2: WSHSY, SAAADI. V lost 0 bases and J lost 9, with 15 bases in between. The CDR3 covers 16 residues. The CDR3 DNA follows: TGCGCCAGCAGTGAGTCGAATTCTGGGGGCGTTTCACCCCTCCACTTT. Translation: CASSESNSGGVSPLHF.

This chain joins TRBV19 and TRBJ2-1; D is undetermined. This CDR3 comprises 12 residues. Germline V gene sequence: CDR1 LNHDA, CDR2 SQIVND (reference sequence). V shed 7 bases and J shed 6 bases, with 10 bases lying between them. The CDR3 DNA reads as TGTGCCAGTATATCAAGCGTCAATGAGCAGTTCTTC. This gives the protein CASISSVNEQFF.

The rearrangement uses TRBV25-1 and TRBJ1-2, with a possible D match to TRBD1 (5 bases). The CDR3 has 15 residues. Deletions cut 6 bases from V and 3 bases from J, with 17 bases between. The germline V gene has CDR1 MGHDK and CDR2 SYGVNS. The CDR3 protein is CASSGTEGVYYGYTF. As DNA, the CDR3 is TGTGCCAGCAGCGGCACAGAAGGGGTATACTATGGCTACACCTTC.

V and J are TRBV10-3 and TRBJ2-1; no definite D call. CDR3 length: 12 residues. Trimming took off 0 bases at V and 10 bases at J, with 7 bases between the two ends. The germline V gene encodes CDR1 ENHRY and CDR2 SYGVKD. CDR3 region: CAISESSEEQFF. CDR3 bases: TGTGCCATCAGTGAGTCCTCCGAGGAGCAGTTCTTC.

The chain combines TRBV6-1 with TRBJ2-6; D is unclear. The CDR3 runs 13 residues. Trimming took off 7 bases at V and 1 base at J, with 5 bases between the two ends. CDR1 is MNHNS and CDR2 is SASEGT in the germline V gene. The CDR3 reads CASTLSGANVLTF. The CDR3 coding sequence is TGTGCCAGCACGTTGTCTGGGGCCAACGTCCTGACTTTC.

V is TRBV7-8 and J is TRBJ2-1; D is perhaps TRBD1 (5 bases). The CDR3 spans 14 residues. V dropped 1 base and J dropped 4 bases, with 8 bases sitting between them. CDR1 is SGHVS, CDR2 FQNEAQ, per germline. The CDR3, as DNA: TGTGCCAGCAGCTTAGGGGGCCAGTACAATGAGCAGTTCTTC. Its protein is CASSLGGQYNEQFF. Filled out from reference TRBV7-8 and TRBJ2-1, the complete variable domain reads GAGVSQSPRYKVAKRGQDVALRCDPISGHVSLFWYQQALGQGPEFLTYFQNEAQLDKSGLPSDRFFAERPEGSVSTLKIQRTQQEDSAVYLCASSLGGQYNEQFFGPGTRLTVL.

This rearrangement joins TRBV7-9 to TRBJ1-2; D unclear. Germline values: CDR1 SEHNR, CDR2 FQNEAQ (reference sequence). The CDR3 spans 14 residues. V lost 1 base to trimming and J lost 4 bases, with 10 bases between them. CDR3 residues: CASSLVVRTYGYTF. The CDR3 DNA is TGTGCCAGCAGCTTAGTGGTCAGGACCTATGGCTACACCTTC.